The subject of this entry is one T cell receptor beta chain. Its antigen is not yet known. Base quality data are lacking; no much larger clone is found one base away. The cohort was made up of roughly 670 healthy bone marrow donors. At the time of sampling, every cohort member was nominally healthy, though immune exposures that went unrecorded were likely present. The donor tested CMV seronegative and was one of the 352 seronegative cohort members. A peripheral blood sample was provided by each donor, and peripheral blood mononuclear cells were used for TCR beta sequencing. The Qiagen DNeasy Blood Extraction Kit was used to extract genomic DNA from the blood cell samples. The data are from a study of cytomegalovirus exposure and HLA in healthy donors (dated by TCRdb to about 2017). Background for the entire study: According to an earlier analysis of around 600 of the donors, roughly 180 million T cells yielded roughly 110 million unique TCR beta sequences and less than 300 Gb of sequence data. A later genetic analysis took genome-wide SNP genotypes for about 55% of the roughly 700 donors and used that subset as a discovery cohort. Besides the first cohort of approximately 670 subjects, a separate validation cohort made up of 120 different subjects was used. The genetic ancestry cluster associated with self-reported Caucasian donors included roughly four fifths of the 300 to 400 genotyped donors. About 320 gigabases of sequencing data and 80 million or so unique TCR sequences were included in an early release covering 500 to 750 HLA-typed donors. In the later analysis, no new phenotypic data were used to find candidate immune exposures; instead, reliance was placed on TCR beta sequences and their occurrence across donors. Both class I and class II loci were covered by HLA typing, at four-digit resolution. To predict cytomegalovirus infection status, the study brought together high-throughput TCR immunosequencing, statistical association of individual TCRs with disease status, and machine learning. The number of typed donors differed by locus: 629-630 for A, B, C, DRB1 and DQB1; 522 for DQA1; about 600 for DPA1; and some 450 for DPB1. In an earlier analysis of a few hundred of the donors, high-throughput TCR beta sequencing was used to judge whether each TCR beta V gene segment behaved as functional or pseudogenic. The study used immunosequencing to profile the T cell repertoires of approximately 650 subjects and linked those repertoires to cytomegalovirus serostatus. A later analysis re-examined previously published TCR beta repertoires from about 700 donors and added high-resolution HLA genotyping to investigate patterns of TCR occurrence. Because of strong linkage in the cohort, 5 or 6 DR-DQ haplotypes were treated as single units for association and clustering. The study aimed to test whether cataloging public T cell receptors could reveal signatures of past pathogen exposure. Across approximately 420 genotyped donors of the cohort, an average of about 240,000 unique TCR beta nucleotide sequences per donor were sequenced, and 15% to 20% of those sequences were non-productive. All discovery cohort repertoires had been generated using a single sequencing platform. Alongside the repertoire data, information on donor age, sex, ethnicity and CMV serostatus was compiled. Beyond this particular receptor, the publication reports: In this cohort, only TCR beta chains were sequenced, and detectable features were limited by the absence of alpha or paired-chain data. A cluster of highly shared sequence variants was judged likely to be a technical artifact of the sequencing pipeline. Strong co-occurrence of HLA alleles, especially DR and DQ, made assigning TCR associations to individual alleles difficult. Presence/absence analyses assumed roughly uniform sequencing depth across donors, an assumption that may not hold. According to a later genetic analysis, donors in an Asian-associated ancestry cluster had fewer N-insertions in productive TCRs than the approximately 630-donor mean. Correlated functional status among segregating V segments might reflect linkage disequilibrium, but an unknown experimental factor could not be ruled out. Three of the identified cytomegalovirus-associated TCR beta chains were confirmed in vitro to be specific for cytomegalovirus antigens. In an earlier analysis of 587 of the donors, most TCR beta V segments appeared in productive rearrangements about 90% or about 30% of the time, broadly matching IMGT annotations. In a later analysis, around 15,000 TCR beta sequences were associated with specific HLA alleles at a false discovery rate of 0.05. Most TCR sequences were seen in very few donors, while some public TCRs were found in many individuals. The study listed approximately 160 TCR beta chains as associated with cytomegalovirus. Because some donors lacked HLA typing at each locus, the association tests relied only on the typed subset. V-gene and J-gene trimming of TCR beta chains was associated with a missense DCLRE1C variant in a later genetic analysis, and the association was replicated in an independent cohort. Because counts were too low, more than 15 rarely observed V segments, including chromosome 9 orphons, were excluded from the earlier analysis of roughly 580 of the donors. A later analysis reported that several top co-occurrence clusters appeared linked to parvovirus B19, influenza, CMV and Epstein-Barr virus. Compared with equally common non-associated chains, HLA-associated TCR beta chains in a later analysis were more clonally expanded and had lower generation probabilities. According to a later analysis, TCR association rates differed among HLA loci, with DRB1 alleles showing the most associated TCRs and HLA-C alleles showing the fewest. A further reported finding was that TCR beta sequences accurately predicted the HLA-A and HLA-B alleles for most subjects in the first cohort. A later analysis found that most CMV-associated TCR beta chains appeared HLA-restricted, with HLA associations seemingly driven largely by CMV exposure. The only immune exposure information available for the cohort was CMV serostatus. It was suggested by the authors that the approach could potentially be generalized to other disease states and immunological phenotypes. Cytomegalovirus status was reported to be diagnosed by the classifier with high specificity and sensitivity in both the original and validation cohorts.

The library was produced with the immunoSEQ multiplex PCR assay. The multiplex PCR relied on a mix of 60 forward primers for TCR Vbeta segments and 13 reverse primers for TCR Jbeta segments. The CDR3 region of rearranged TCR beta genes was amplified from genomic DNA with a multiplex PCR assay. The amplified TCR beta libraries were sequenced on the Illumina HiSeq System as 87-base-pair reads. The published analysis was carried out like this. A later analysis tallied around 87 million unique TCR beta chains across the 666 repertoires, and approximately 9.9 million of those chains were shared by two or more donors. To remove PCR and sequencing errors, raw reads were error-corrected and collapsed into unique sequences using a nearest-neighbor algorithm that merged closely related sequences. CDR3 sequences were aligned to IMGT reference sequences to assign V, D and J gene segments. For a sequence to be retained, a match of at least six nucleotides was required to both a V gene segment and a J gene segment. Rearrangements were called productive when the CDR3 lacked stop codons and stayed in frame with V and J; all others were non-productive. CDR3 was defined according to IMGT convention as the region running from the second conserved V-encoded cysteine to the conserved J-encoded phenylalanine. The earlier analysis of some 600 of the donors excluded sequences that lacked an unambiguous match to a single V gene segment. An earlier analysis of about 600 of the donors called V segments functional above 56.7% productive rearrangements and segregating when the between-donor standard deviation exceeded 5%. A statistical classification framework was developed to diagnose cytomegalovirus status using the catalog of TCR beta chain sequences. V and J gene assignment, in a later analysis, came from comparing TCR nucleotide sequences with IMGT/GENE-DB human TR gene sequences. A later analysis assigned CDR3 sequences and most-parsimonious VDJ recombination scenarios with the TCRdist pipeline. In a later analysis, each TCR beta chain was defined by its CDR3 amino acid sequence together with its V-gene family, and reads without a unique V-gene family were excluded. A later analysis removed 592 highly shared, low-generation-probability nucleotide sequences to deal with suspected cross-contamination and a sequencing artifact. For each public chain, a later analysis derived a clonal expansion index from normalized ranks of inferred template counts within each repertoire. Generation probabilities in a later analysis came from a VDJ recombination model fitted to out-of-frame rearrangements, and those results were checked against IGoR. Hypergeometric tests were used in a later analysis to score TCR-TCR, TCR-HLA and TCR-CMV co-occurrence, with a repertoire-size bias correction applied to the TCR pairs. False discovery rates were estimated in a later analysis by permuting HLA or CMV assignments 20 times. A later analysis grouped co-occurring TCRs with DBSCAN, adding TCRdist sequence similarity when clustering within HLA-allele-positive subsets. Repertoires with fewer than 30,000 or more than 120,000 public chains were left out of co-occurrence clustering, as were about 5 repertoires with anomalous nucleotide sharing. Not all clones reach the TCRdb copy of this immuneACCESS table, which keeps in-frame sequences only. Checked studies attribute under half of the gap to unresolved V genes and leave the rest unexplained. The V and J calls and clone size were taken over from that table, and D and trimming were inferred from the DNA. This sample has over 100,000 clones in its table, and 50% to 75% of those were observed once. 2.4% of the sample goes to the ten largest clones.

This clonotype originated in a woman aged 40 to 49 in good health and CMV-seronegative. The sequenced material came from PBMCs.

The nucleotides are TGTGCCAGCTCACCACCTCACAGGATCTACGAGCAGTACTTC. It encodes CASSPPHRIYEQYF. The V and J genes are TRBV18 and TRBJ2-7; possibly the D gene is TRBD1, per 5 matching bases. The germline ends are 9 bases apart after V is trimmed by 0 bases and J by 3 bases. The CDR3 measures 14 amino acids from cysteine to phenylalanine. Only CDR3 DNA remains: 42 bases, in frame from the first base. CDR1 KGHSH and CDR2 LQKENI were looked up in the germline V gene.